These 29 T cell receptor beta chains originate from one sample sequenced in a study of T cells in women clearing cervical HPV infection. TCRdb's copy holds only in-frame clones and misses some; the assay was immunoSEQ multiplex PCR. The listing contains approximately 35,000 clones. What was sequenced was blood buffy coat. All receptors come from a woman aged 18 to 75 with a cervical HPV16 infection that either progressed to CIN3+ or cleared (not recorded which).

Comment on this clone: The CDR3 end falls 3 residues outside the read, so it is completed with the germline J gene. The chain has TRBV7-3 and TRBJ1-1; possibly TRBD1 for D (6 bases). The CDR3 sequence is 12 residues long. CDR1 SGHTA and CDR2 FQGTGA come from the germline V gene. Partial CDR3 DNA: TGTGCCAGCAGCGAGGGGGTTAGGGAA. Amino acids: CASSEGVRE. The entire CDR3 is CASSEGVREAFF.

About this clone: Read coverage stops 3 residues before the CDR3 terminus; the germline J gene supplies the remainder. The chain carries TRBV3-1 (or the pseudogene TRBV3-2) and TRBJ2-7, with TRBD2 matching 14 bases. J gave up 4 bases and V 6 bases, and 2 bases lay outside the gene matches. Germline lookup yields CDR1 LGHDT and CDR2 YNNKEL (reference sequence). The CDR3 has 14 amino acids. The CDR3 loop reads CASSGTSGSYEQYF. The sequenced part of the CDR3 DNA is TGTGCCAGCAGTGGGACTAGCGGGAGTTACGAG.

In regard to this clone: The DNA ends 3 residues before the CDR3 does, and the rest of the CDR3 is filled in from the germline J gene. The chain uses TRBV20-1 and TRBJ2-1; perhaps TRBD2 as D (5 bases). The CDR3 is 22 amino acids. Germline CDR1 DFQATT, CDR2 SNEGSKA (reference sequence). The V end lost 3 bases, the J end lost 0 bases, and 33 bases lay between the germline ends. The chain's CDR3 is CSASTADYQPSQVTSSYNEQFF. Partial CDR3 DNA: TGCAGTGCTAGTACTGCAGACTACCAACCATCCCAAGTCACAAGCTCCTACAATGAG.

Note on this clone: Read data end 3 residues before the CDR3 end; the end is taken from the germline J gene. V usage is TRBV2 and J usage is TRBJ2-3; 7 bases are a match to TRBD2. J was trimmed by 4 bases and V by 7 bases; bases with no gene match: 2. The CDR3 totals 12 residues. CDR1 is SNHLY and CDR2 is FYNNEI in the germline V gene. CDR3 amino acids: CASNAGADTQYF. Incomplete CDR3 DNA: TGTGCCAGCAATGCGGGGGCAGATACG.

In the case of this clone: Read data end 3 residues before the CDR3 end; the end is taken from the germline J gene. The V gene is TRBV6-1, the J gene TRBJ2-3; D perhaps matches TRBD2 (7 bases). Germline loops: CDR1 MNHNS, CDR2 SASEGT. The CDR3 sequence is 13 residues long. Incomplete CDR3 DNA: TGTGCCAGCAGTGAGCGGGGGCAAGAGACG. It encodes CASSERGQET. The whole CDR3 protein is CASSERGQETQYF.

Concerning this clone itself: The read ends 3 residues before the CDR3 terminus; that terminus is restored from the germline J gene. The V gene is TRBV7-4, the J gene TRBJ1-4; the D gene is possibly TRBD1 (5 bases). Per germline, CDR1 SGHVT and CDR2 SQSDAQ. The CDR3 contains 16 residues. The chain's CDR3 is CASSTKQDLYNSPLFF. The CDR3 bases that were read are TGTGCCAGCAGCACCAAACAGGACCTCTATAATTCACCA.

Notes on this clone: The read ends 3 residues before the CDR3 terminus; that terminus is restored from the germline J gene. The rearrangement links TRBV24-1 to TRBJ2-1; TRBD1 agrees at 9 bases. Germline V gene sequence: CDR1 KGHDR, CDR2 SFDVKD. With 3 bases clipped from V and 5 bases from J, the junction kept 7 bases outside the gene matches. CDR3 size: 16 residues. CDR3 sequence: CATSDPGQGLNNEQFF. CDR3 DNA, as far as it was read: TGTGCCACCAGTGATCCGGGACAGGGATTAAACAATGAG.

Comments on this clone: The observed sequence ends 3 residues before the CDR3 terminus, with the missing tail filled in from the germline J gene. Other nucleotide sequences in the sample specify the same CDR3. V and J are TRBV10-1 and TRBJ2-3, with D maybe TRBD1 (5 bases). Per germline, CDR1 WNHNN and CDR2 SYGVQD (reference sequence). CDR3 size: 13 residues. Deletions cut 4 bases from V and 3 bases from J, with 8 bases between. The CDR3 protein is CASSGQGTDTQYF. Incomplete CDR3 DNA: TGCGCCAGCAGTGGGCAGGGAACAGATACG.

Comments on this clone: The CDR3 is cut off 3 residues early in the read; its end comes from the germline J gene. The chain couples TRBV20-1 to TRBJ2-1, with 12 bases lining up with TRBD2. CDR1 and CDR2 from the germline V gene are DFQATT and SNEGSKA (reference sequence). Trimming removed 0 bases from V and 5 bases from J; junction bases left unmatched: 8. This CDR3 spans 17 amino acids. The CDR3 bases that were read are TGCAGTGCTAGAGATGATTACCTAGCGGGAGGGGACAATGAG. It yields the protein CSARDDYLAGGDNE. In full, the CDR3 reads CSARDDYLAGGDNEQFF.

Regarding this clone: With the read ending 3 residues before the CDR3 end, the germline J gene is used to fill in that end. The genes are TRBV19 and TRBJ2-4; TRBD1 matches 9 bases. CDR3 length: 16 amino acids. Germline CDR1 reads LNHDA; CDR2 reads SQIVND (reference sequence). The CDR3 protein is CASNPGQGPIGYGQYF. Incomplete CDR3 DNA: TGTGCCAGCAATCCGGGACAGGGACCGATCGGCTATGGT.

A note on this clone: The CDR3 goes on 3 residues after the read ends, and that part is filled in from the germline J gene. J is TRBJ2-6 and V is TRBV18, with a tentative D call TRBD1 (5 bases). V was trimmed by 3 bases and J by 2 bases, leaving 14 bases between them. The CDR3 extends over 17 amino acids. Germline V gives CDR1 KGHSH, CDR2 LQKENI. The CDR3 loop is CASSPRGAPPGANVLTF. The sequenced CDR3 bases are TGTGCCAGCTCACCCCGTGGGGCCCCCCCTGGGGCCAACGTC. The full variable domain, its missing parts supplied by reference TRBV18 and TRBJ2-6, is NAGVMQNPRHLVRRRGQEARLRCSPMKGHSHVYWYRQLPEEGLKFMVYLQKENIIDESGMPKERFSAEFPKEGPSILRIQQVVRGDSAAYFCASSPRGAPPGANVLTFGAGSRLTVL.

Worth noting for this clone: From the germline J gene comes the end of the CDR3, since the read stops 3 residues before it. The chain employs TRBV7-3 and TRBJ2-1; D may correspond to TRBD1 or TRBD2 (7 bases each). Germline CDR1 SGHTA, CDR2 FQGTGA. The CDR3 is made up of 18 amino acids. Trimming took off 0 bases at V and 5 bases at J, with 20 bases between the two ends. CDR3 residues: CASSLTGGEGAQNNEQFF. CDR3 DNA, as far as it was read: TGTGCCAGCAGCTTAACGGGCGGGGAGGGGGCGCAAAACAATGAG.

On this clone itself: The CDR3 end falls 3 residues outside the read, so it is completed with the germline J gene. This chain uses TRBV7-9 with TRBJ2-7, with 8 bases matching TRBD2. Germline V gene data show CDR1 as SEHNR and CDR2 as FQNEAQ (reference sequence). J was trimmed by 4 bases and V by 0 bases; bases with no gene match: 5. This CDR3 contains 15 residues. CDR3 in amino acids: CASSLAPTSGYEQYF. The part of the CDR3 DNA that was read is TGTGCCAGCAGCTTAGCCCCTACTAGCGGATACGAG.

For this clone: Sequencing ends 3 residues short of the CDR3 end; the germline J gene provides the rest. The J gene is TRBJ2-7, the V gene TRBV4-1, with 7 bases aligning to TRBD1. The V gene's germline CDR1 is MGHRA and CDR2 YSYEKL. Trimming cost V 3 bases and J 5 bases; bases outside gene matches: 10. The CDR3 extends over 15 amino acids. The DNA read from the CDR3 is TGCGCCAGCAGCCAGGGCACGGACAGGCCACACGAG. It is translated as CASSQGTDRPHE. The whole CDR3 protein reads CASSQGTDRPHEQYF.

In regard to this clone: The CDR3 end lies 3 residues beyond the end of the read and is filled in from the germline J gene. This rearrangement joins TRBV7-3 to TRBJ2-2, with 8 bases fitting TRBD1. This CDR3 has 14 residues. CDR1 and CDR2 (germline): SGHTA, FQGTGA. The ends lost 4 bases at V and 7 bases at J; junction bases unmatched: 5. CDR3 DNA, as far as it was read: TGTGCCAGCAGCTCCAGGGGGCGAGACGGGGAG. Protein: CASSSRGRDGE. The full CDR3 reads CASSSRGRDGELFF.

Of note for this clone: The read terminates 3 residues ahead of where the CDR3 ends, so the germline J gene completes it. This rearrangement joins TRBV18 to TRBJ2-5; 7 bases are a match to TRBD1. From germline, CDR1 is KGHSH and CDR2 LQKENI. V was pared by 3 bases and J by 1 base, with 5 bases of the junction left unmatched. There are 15 residues in the CDR3. Partial CDR3 DNA: TGTGCCAGCTCACCGCGGACAGGAGTCCAAGAGACC. This translates into CASSPRTGVQET. The CDR3 in its entirety is CASSPRTGVQETQYF. The whole variable domain, remainder taken from reference TRBV18 and TRBJ2-5, is NAGVMQNPRHLVRRRGQEARLRCSPMKGHSHVYWYRQLPEEGLKFMVYLQKENIIDESGMPKERFSAEFPKEGPSILRIQQVVRGDSAAYFCASSPRTGVQETQYFGPGTRLLVL.

A note on this clone: The CDR3 extends 3 residues past the end of the read, so its final part is completed from the germline J gene. V usage is TRBV20-1 and J usage is TRBJ2-1, with D perhaps TRBD2 (6 bases). With 3 bases removed from V and 4 bases from J, the gap between germline ends came to 10 bases. Germline loops: CDR1 DFQATT, CDR2 SNEGSKA (reference sequence). The CDR3 extends over 13 amino acids. The covered CDR3 bases are TGCAGTGCTAGCGACGGAGGGTACAATGAG. Translating it yields CSASDGGYNE. The whole CDR3 sequence is CSASDGGYNEQFF.

About this clone: The CDR3 extends 3 residues past the end of the read, so its final part is completed from the germline J gene. V is TRBV7-2 and J is TRBJ2-1, with 10 bases identical to TRBD2. This CDR3 spans 15 amino acids. Germline CDR1 and CDR2: SGHTA and FQGNSA. The V gene end was trimmed by 6 bases and the J gene end by 6 bases; junction bases not matched to a gene: 8. The CDR3 sequence: CASSRTSGNFNEQFF. The CDR3 DNA, read in part, is TGTGCCAGCAGTCGAACTAGCGGGAACTTCAATGAG.

About this clone: The read halts 3 residues ahead of the CDR3 end, with the missing end drawn from the germline J gene. V gene TRBV30 combines with J gene TRBJ1-2; 7 bases agree with TRBD1. This CDR3 is built from 12 residues. Germline V gene lookup returns CDR1 GTSNPN and CDR2 SVGIG (reference sequence). After removal of 3 bases from V and 7 bases from J, the junction contained 5 bases not matched to a gene. The CDR3: CAWRAGGGGYTF. CDR3 bases read: TGTGCCTGGAGGGCAGGGGGAGGTGGC.

As concerns this clone: The CDR3 goes on 3 residues after the read ends, and that part is filled in from the germline J gene. The V gene is TRBV5-6, the J gene TRBJ2-7; TRBD1 is a possible D gene (5 bases). Per germline, CDR1 SGHDT and CDR2 YYEEEE. There are 11 residues in the CDR3. V lost 5 bases to trimming and J lost 6 bases, with 9 bases between them. CDR3 bases read: TGTGCCAGCAGTAGGGGTGCCGAG. It is translated as CASSRGAE. The full-length CDR3 reads as CASSRGAEQYF.

About this clone: One junction end disagrees with the germline gene, perhaps due to a read error. The read gets to within 3 residues of the CDR3 end, and the germline J gene fills in the rest. This sample also contains other DNA sequences that code for the same CDR3. The gene calls are TRBV19 and TRBJ1-3, with 8 bases fitting TRBD1. Germline V gene sequence: CDR1 LNHDA, CDR2 SQIVND (reference sequence). The CDR3 is made up of 19 amino acids. The part of the CDR3 DNA that was read is TGTGCCAGTAGTCCGCGGACAGGGTCAACCCTCCTCTCTGGAAACACA. The encoded protein is CASSPRTGSTLLSGNT. The CDR3 as a whole reads CASSPRTGSTLLSGNTIYF.

Concerning this clone: From the germline J gene comes the end of the CDR3, since the read stops 3 residues before it. V and J are TRBV10-2 and TRBJ2-1, with TRBD2 matching 10 bases. With V trimmed by 7 bases and J by 3 bases, 9 bases remained unmatched. Germline-derived CDR1 and CDR2 are WSHSY and SAAADI. The CDR3 totals 16 residues. The CDR3 reads CASTNRPSGGYNEQFF. The CDR3 DNA, read in part, is TGCGCCAGCACAAACCGTCCTAGCGGGGGCTACAATGAG.

As regards this clone: The missing CDR3 end, 3 residues past where the read stops, is filled in from the germline J gene. The chain combines TRBV4-1 with TRBJ2-7, with 8 bases identical to TRBD1. The CDR3 contains 15 residues. The germline V gene encodes CDR1 MGHRA and CDR2 YSYEKL. Unmatched junction bases numbered 9, after V lost 5 bases and J lost 3 bases. CDR3 DNA, as far as it was read: TGCGCCAGCAGCAAGGACAGGGAGGAAAACTACGAG. It is translated as CASSKDREENYE. The whole CDR3 sequence reads CASSKDREENYEQYF.

Points on this clone: The read halts 3 residues ahead of the CDR3 end, with the missing end drawn from the germline J gene. The genes are TRBV2 and TRBJ1-4; 7 positions agree with TRBD1. V dropped 7 bases and J dropped 4; count of bases not matched to a gene: 6. The CDR3 has 14 amino acids. Germline CDR1 SNHLY, CDR2 FYNNEI. The CDR3 DNA, read in part, is TGTGCCAGCAATGGGGGACAGAGTAATGAAAAA. Protein: CASNGGQSNEK. The entire CDR3 sequence reads CASNGGQSNEKLFF.

This clone ranks as medium-sized in terms of frequency. This CDR3 is CASRTSGGYEQFF. The sequenced part of the CDR3 DNA is TGTGCCAGCAGGACTAGCGGGGGGTATGAG. This rearrangement joins TRBV2 to TRBJ2-1, with 13 bases identical to TRBD2. The read terminates 3 residues before the CDR3 end, so the remaining end is supplied by the germline J gene. With V trimmed by 6 bases and J by 8 bases, 1 base remained unmatched. The CDR3 totals 13 residues. CDR1 SNHLY and CDR2 FYNNEI come from the germline V gene.

As to this clone: The sequenced fragment ends 3 residues before the CDR3 boundary, so the rest is inferred from the germline J gene. The gene calls are TRBV10-1 and TRBJ2-7, with D maybe TRBD1 (7 bases). CDR1 is WNHNN, CDR2 SYGVQD, per germline (reference sequence). Trimming pared 4 bases from V and 0 bases from J, leaving 10 bases between. CDR3 length equals 14 residues. Incomplete CDR3 DNA: TGCGCCAGCAGTGCGGGGGACAGCTCCTACGAG. This sequence encodes CASSAGDSSYE. The entire CDR3 protein reads CASSAGDSSYEQYF.

Remarks on this clone: The read is 3 residues too short to cover the CDR3 end, so that end is filled in from the germline J gene. V and J are TRBV19 and TRBJ1-2; D gene ambiguous. The CDR3 has 15 amino acids. Germline assignment: CDR1 LNHDA and CDR2 SQIVND (reference sequence). The chain's CDR3 is CASSSTSGSFYDYTF. CDR3 DNA, as far as it was read: TGTGCCAGTAGTTCGACTAGCGGGAGTTTTTACGAC.

About this clone: Read data end 3 residues before the CDR3 end; the end is taken from the germline J gene. The V and J genes are TRBV28 and TRBJ2-1; TRBD2 might be the D (6 bases). Germline V lookup: CDR1 MDHEN, CDR2 SYDVKM. The CDR3 length is 13 residues. V was trimmed by 5 bases and J by 8 bases, leaving 13 bases between them. The sequenced CDR3 bases are TGTGCCAGCAGTGTAGCGGAGTGGGATGAG. It yields the protein CASSVAEWDE. In full, the CDR3 is CASSVAEWDEQFF.

The CDR3: CASSLIQGDYEQYF. The DNA read from the CDR3 is TGTGCCAGCAGCTTGATACAGGGAGACTACGAG. The rearrangement joins TRBV5-8 to TRBJ2-7, with D perhaps TRBD1 (6 bases). The read stops 3 residues short of the end of the CDR3; the missing end is completed from the germline J gene. In germline, CDR1 is SGHTS, CDR2 YDEGEE. The CDR3 has 14 amino acids. With 1 base removed from V and 3 bases from J, the gap between germline ends came to 11 bases.